These 5 T cell receptor beta chains were sequenced from one sample in a study of T cell clonotyping in hematopoietic cell transplantation. Clones were sequenced by immunoSEQ multiplex PCR, and TCRdb holds only the in-frame ones, with some missing. The sample yields about 27,000 clones, 60% to 80% seen once. Time point denoted: recipient sample about 28 days before transplant, after cytoreduction. The sequences come from peripheral blood mononuclear cells, collected before stem cell transplant. The receptors come from a man aged 45-65 years with myelodysplastic syndrome. Some clones in this sample may be carry-over from other donors' samples.

This sequence joins TRBV28 and TRBJ1-2, with D hard to call. CDR1 is MDHEN, CDR2 SYDVKM, per germline. The CDR3 spans 15 residues. Deletions cut 5 bases from V and 2 bases from J, with 15 bases between. The chain's CDR3 is CASSPRRVRNYGYTF. CDR3 sequence (DNA): TGTGCCAGCAGTCCAAGAAGGGTACGGAACTATGGCTACACCTTC.

This chain uses TRBV5-6 with TRBJ2-7; D is possibly TRBD2 (5 bases). Germline V gene data show CDR1 as SGHDT and CDR2 as YYEEEE. This CDR3 comprises 15 residues. V shed 1 base and J shed 5 bases, with 16 bases lying between them. CDR3 coding DNA: TGTGCCAGCAGCTTGACCATACTAGGAAAAGACGAGCAGTACTTC. Translating it yields CASSLTILGKDEQYF.

This sequence joins TRBV9 and TRBJ2-7; possibly TRBD1 for D (6 bases). V was shortened by 4 bases and J by 2 bases, with 10 bases between the two germline ends. Germline lookup yields CDR1 SGDLS and CDR2 YYNGEE. This CDR3 region has 13 residues. The CDR3 region is CASSTDRTYEQYF. DNA for the CDR3: TGTGCCAGCAGCACAGACAGGACCTACGAGCAGTACTTC.

This clone was seen a single time. The V gene is TRBV6-5, the J gene TRBJ1-4; 7 positions match TRBD1. The CDR3 totals 14 residues. Losses at the gene ends were 5 bases for V and 2 bases for J; bases not matched to a gene: 2. Germline CDR1 MNHEY, CDR2 SVGAGI. The CDR3 DNA sequence: TGTGCCAGCAGTCTGGGACAGACTAATGAAAAACTGTTTTTT. Its translation: CASSLGQTNEKLFF.

This chain uses TRBV4-1 with TRBJ1-1; D is possibly TRBD1 (6 bases). This CDR3 is built from 18 residues. Germline V lookup: CDR1 MGHRA, CDR2 YSYEKL. V was shortened by 0 bases and J by 2 bases, with 19 bases between the two germline ends. DNA for the CDR3: TGCGCCAGCAGCCAAGAGACCCAGTTTTACAGGGCTAACACTGAAGCTTTCTTT. This sequence encodes CASSQETQFYRANTEAFF.